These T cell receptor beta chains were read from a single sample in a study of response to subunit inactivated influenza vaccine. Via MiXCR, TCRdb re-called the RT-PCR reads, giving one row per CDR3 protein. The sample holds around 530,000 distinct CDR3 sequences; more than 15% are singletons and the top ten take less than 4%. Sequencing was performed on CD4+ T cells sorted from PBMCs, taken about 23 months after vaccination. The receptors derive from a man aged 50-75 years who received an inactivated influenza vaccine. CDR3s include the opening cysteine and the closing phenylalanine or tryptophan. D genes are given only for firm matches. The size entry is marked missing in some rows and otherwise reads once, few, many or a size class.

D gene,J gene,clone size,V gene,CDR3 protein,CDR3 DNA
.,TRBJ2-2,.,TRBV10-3,CAIRRGLDTGELFF,TGTGCCATCAGGCGGGGGCTGGACACCGGGGAGCTGTTTTTT
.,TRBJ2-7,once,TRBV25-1,CASSDDRPSHYEQYF,TGTGCCAGCAGTGATGACCGGCCATCTCACTACGAGCAGTACTTC
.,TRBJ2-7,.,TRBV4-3,CASSQEGQISYEQYF,TGCGCCAGCAGCCAAGAGGGGCAGATCTCCTACGAGCAGTACTTC
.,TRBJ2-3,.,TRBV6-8,CASRAVDDRDTQYF,TGTGCCAGCCGCGCAGTTGACGATCGGGATACGCAGTATTTT
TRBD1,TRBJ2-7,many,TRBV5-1,CASSLDPDRGSEQYF,TGCGCCAGCAGCTTGGACCCAGACAGGGGAAGCGAGCAGTACTTC
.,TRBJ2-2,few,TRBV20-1,CSARGSTGHTGELFF,TGCAGTGCTAGAGGTTCAACAGGGCACACCGGGGAGCTGTTTTTT
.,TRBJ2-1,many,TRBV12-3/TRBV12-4,CASSLPPSSYNEQFF,TGTGCCAGCAGTTTACCCCCGAGCTCCTACAATGAGCAGTTCTTC
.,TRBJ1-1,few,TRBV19,CASSPKVGTEAFF,TGTGCCAGTAGTCCCAAGGTTGGCACTGAAGCTTTCTTT
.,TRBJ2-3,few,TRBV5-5,CASSLVPGSVADTQYF,TGTGCCAGCAGCTTGGTGCCAGGGTCGGTCGCAGATACGCAGTATTTT
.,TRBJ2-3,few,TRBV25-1,CASSESGVPGIGLAATQYF,TGTGCCAGCAGTGAATCTGGGGTACCGGGAATAGGGCTGGCGGCTACGCAGTATTTT
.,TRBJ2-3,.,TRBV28,CASSTRGEGDTQYF,TGTGCCAGCAGTACCAGGGGGGAGGGAGATACGCAGTATTTT
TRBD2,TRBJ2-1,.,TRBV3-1,CASSQLGRASYNEQFF,TGTGCCAGCAGCCAACTCGGGAGGGCAAGCTACAATGAGCAGTTCTTC
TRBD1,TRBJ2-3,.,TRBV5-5,CASSYPSGQGPDTQYF,TGTGCCAGCAGCTACCCATCGGGACAGGGACCAGATACGCAGTATTTT
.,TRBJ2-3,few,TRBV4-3,CASSQPGWDTQYF,TGCGCCAGCAGCCAGCCCGGTTGGGATACGCAGTATTTT
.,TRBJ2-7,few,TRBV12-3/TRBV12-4,CASRQEWGSEQYF,TGTGCCAGCAGACAGGAATGGGGTAGCGAGCAGTACTTC
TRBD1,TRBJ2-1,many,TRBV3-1,CASSQEGQGTYNEQFF,TGTGCCAGCAGCCAAGAGGGACAGGGTACCTACAATGAGCAGTTCTTC
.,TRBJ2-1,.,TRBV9,CASSALQGVDEQFF,TGTGCCAGCAGCGCCTTACAGGGTGTGGATGAGCAGTTCTTC
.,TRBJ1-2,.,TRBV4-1,CASSQDRTGIYGYTF,TGCGCCAGCAGCCAAGATCGAACAGGAATCTATGGCTACACCTTC
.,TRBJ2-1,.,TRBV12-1,CASSLGGTSGRSEQFF,TGTGCCAGCAGTTTAGGAGGGACTAGCGGGAGAAGTGAGCAGTTCTTC
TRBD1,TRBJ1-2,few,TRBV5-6,CASSPYGQGAPGEIGYTF,TGTGCCAGCAGCCCCTATGGACAGGGGGCGCCGGGCGAAATTGGCTACACCTTC
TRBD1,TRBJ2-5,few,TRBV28,CASSTRQGARQTQYF,TGTGCCAGCAGTACACGACAGGGGGCGAGACAGACCCAGTACTTC
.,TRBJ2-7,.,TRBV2,CASQMTGTIYEQYF,TGTGCCAGCCAGATGACAGGGACTATCTACGAGCAGTACTTC
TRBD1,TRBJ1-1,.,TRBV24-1,CATCDLGQHMNTEAFF,TGTGCCACCTGTGATTTGGGACAGCACATGAACACTGAAGCTTTCTTT
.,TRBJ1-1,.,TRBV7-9,CASSLSGRGAFF,TGTGCCAGCAGCTTATCGGGCAGGGGCGCTTTCTTT
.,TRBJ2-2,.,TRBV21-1,CASRIDRDACTGELFF,TGTGCCAGCCGCATCGACAGGGACGCCTGCACCGGGGAGCTGTTTTTT
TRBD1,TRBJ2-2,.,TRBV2,CASSEATGVTGELFF,TGTGCCAGCAGTGAAGCCACAGGGGTCACCGGGGAGCTGTTTTTT
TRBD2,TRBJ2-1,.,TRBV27,CASSPTRLAGAYEQFF,TGTGCCAGCAGTCCGACCCGACTAGCGGGAGCGTATGAGCAGTTCTTC
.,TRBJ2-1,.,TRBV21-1,CASSTSIKGTEYNEQFF,TGTGCCAGCAGCACGTCGATAAAAGGGACGGAGTACAATGAGCAGTTCTTC
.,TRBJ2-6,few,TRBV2,CASSDGANVLTF,TGTGCCAGCAGTGATGGGGCCAACGTCCTGACTTTC
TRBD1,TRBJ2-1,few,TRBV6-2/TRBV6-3,CASSYRHGTGRMDEQFF,TGTGCCAGCAGTTACCGCCACGGGACAGGGCGGATGGATGAGCAGTTCTTC
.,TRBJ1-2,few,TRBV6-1,CASRPGDSGYGYTF,TGTGCCAGCAGACCAGGGGATAGTGGCTATGGCTACACCTTC
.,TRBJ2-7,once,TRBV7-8,CASSLGRRLNYEQYF,TGTGCCAGCAGCTTAGGTCGGAGGCTGAACTACGAGCAGTACTTC
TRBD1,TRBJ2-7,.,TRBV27,CASSGTGGEQYF,TGTGCCAGCAGTGGGACAGGAGGCGAGCAGTACTTC
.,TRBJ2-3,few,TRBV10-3,CAISGGRNSTDTQYF,TGTGCCATCAGTGGGGGGCGAAATAGCACAGATACGCAGTATTTT
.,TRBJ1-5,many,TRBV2,CASSVGGQPQHF,TGTGCCAGCAGTGTGGGAGGACAGCCCCAGCATTTT
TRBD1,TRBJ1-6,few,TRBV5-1,CASSLLGGNSPLHF,TGCGCCAGCAGCTTGTTAGGGGGCAATTCACCCCTCCACTTT
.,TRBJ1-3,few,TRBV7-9,CASSLVGDTIYF,TGTGCCAGCAGCTTAGTAGGTGACACCATATATTTT
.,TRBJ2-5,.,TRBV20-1,CSARVPGGETQYF,TGCAGTGCTAGAGTCCCCGGGGGAGAGACCCAGTACTTC
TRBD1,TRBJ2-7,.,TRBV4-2,CASSRTRFGTGLDEQYF,TGTGCCAGCAGCCGCACAAGATTCGGGACAGGGTTAGACGAGCAGTACTTC
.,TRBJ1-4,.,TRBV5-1,CASSLVGSTNEKLFF,TGCGCCAGCAGCTTGGTAGGGTCAACTAATGAAAAACTGTTTTTT
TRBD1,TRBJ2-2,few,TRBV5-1,CASSPRGQGGIGELFF,TGCGCCAGCAGCCCCCGGGGACAGGGGGGAATCGGGGAGCTGTTTTTT
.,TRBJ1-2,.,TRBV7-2,CASSLSVEGYTF,TGTGCCAGCAGCTTATCCGTTGAGGGCTACACCTTC
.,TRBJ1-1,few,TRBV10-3,CAISDSTEAFF,TGTGCCATCAGTGACAGCACTGAAGCTTTCTTT